Following are 13 T cell receptor beta chains from one sample sequenced in a study of blood T cells in healthy people across ages. Combining a sample-barcoded 5' primer with a J-beta primer mix, a second PCR ran for roughly 7 to 11 cycles. TCRdb processed the 5' RACE reads anew with MiXCR; each CDR3 protein has one entry. The sample yields about 1.6 million distinct CDR3 sequences, about 31% seen once. The sample taken for sequencing was blood. Every receptor here comes from a woman in her 30s in good health.

This clonotype turned up a few times. The chain links TRBV20-1 to TRBJ1-5, with 8 positions matching TRBD1. V shed 4 bases and J 4 bases; nucleotides not matched to a gene: 6. The CDR3 sequence is 14 residues long. Germline CDR1 is DFQATT and CDR2 is SNEGSKA (reference sequence). CDR3 protein: CSATRTGGNQPQHF. CDR3 DNA sequence: TGCAGTGCTACGCGTACAGGGGGAAATCAGCCCCAGCATTTT.

The genes are TRBV3-1 and TRBJ2-1, with TRBD1 matching over 8 bases. This CDR3 has 15 residues. With 4 bases clipped from V and 2 bases from J, the junction kept 4 bases outside the gene matches. The germline V gene has CDR1 LGHDT and CDR2 YNNKEL (reference sequence). CDR3: CASSPADRAYNEQFF. The CDR3 DNA follows: TGTGCCAGCAGCCCTGCGGACAGGGCCTACAATGAGCAGTTCTTC.

This clonotype was found a few times. The V gene is TRBV12-3 or TRBV12-4, the J gene TRBJ2-7; 14 bases fit TRBD2. J was trimmed by 8 bases and V by 5 bases; bases with no gene match: 11. The CDR3 extends over 16 amino acids. CDR3 nucleotide sequence: TGTGCCAGCAGTCCCTCGACTAGCGGGAGGGACTCGCAGCAGTACTTC. It specifies CASSPSTSGRDSQQYF.

V and J are TRBV6-5 and TRBJ2-4; 10 bases map to TRBD2. The last part of the DNA fits TRBJ2-7 better; the J call may be wrong. CDR3 size: 16 residues. Germline CDR1 is MNHEY and CDR2 is SVGAGI. The CDR3 DNA follows: TGTGCCAGCAGTTCTAGCGGGAGTAGCCTGGACTACGAGCAGTACTTC. It is translated as CASSSSGSSLDYEQYF.

The chain employs TRBV11-1 and TRBJ2-7, with a possible D match to TRBD2 (5 bases). V was pared by 0 bases and J by 3 bases, with 18 bases between. Germline V gives CDR1 SGHAT, CDR2 FQDESV (reference sequence). This CDR3 has 17 amino acids. CDR3 DNA: TGTGCCAGCAGCTTAGCGCAAACCTGGGCGGGCTTCTACGAGCAGTACTTC. As protein: CASSLAQTWAGFYEQYF.

This sequence joins TRBV20-1 and TRBJ1-1, with D unclear. This CDR3 comprises 14 residues. The germline CDR1 and CDR2 sequences are DFQATT and SNEGSKA (reference sequence). V gave up 0 bases and J gave up 5 bases, with 13 bases separating them. The CDR3 nucleotides read TGCAGTGCTAGAGATCGAACACTGGGGACTGAAGCTTTCTTT. Protein: CSARDRTLGTEAFF.

This chain links TRBV6-1 with TRBJ2-7, with 7 bases fitting TRBD1. CDR3 length equals 13 residues. J was trimmed by 2 bases and V by 6 bases; bases with no gene match: 4. The V gene's germline CDR1 is MNHNS and CDR2 SASEGT. CDR3 coding DNA: TGTGCCAGCAGGGTACAGGGGCCCTACGAGCAGTACTTC. Translating gives CASRVQGPYEQYF.

The chain joins TRBV18 to TRBJ1-5; possibly TRBD1 for D (6 bases). Germline lookup yields CDR1 KGHSH and CDR2 LQKENI. The CDR3 has 14 residues. Trimming pared 4 bases from V and 6 bases from J, leaving 13 bases between. The CDR3 sequence is CASSLSGEGQPQHF. In DNA, the CDR3 is TGTGCCAGCTCACTTTCAGGGGAAGGTCAGCCCCAGCATTTT.

This clonotype was found a few times. A read error is possible here, since a much larger clone lies one base away. The V gene is TRBV7-9, the J gene TRBJ2-3, with TRBD2 matching over 11 bases. Germline V lookup: CDR1 SEHNR, CDR2 FQNEAQ (reference sequence). This CDR3 region has 15 residues. V gave up 7 bases and J gave up 5 bases; unmatched junction bases: 8. The CDR3 DNA sequence: TGTGCCAGCATCGTAGCGGGAGGGCCGATAGATACGCAGTATTTT. This codes for CASIVAGGPIDTQYF.

This clonotype was counted many times. V is TRBV5-1 and J is TRBJ2-3; possible D gene TRBD2, 6 bases. The germline CDR1 and CDR2 sequences are SGHRS and YFSETQ. The V and J ends lost 4 bases and 3 bases respectively, with 12 bases between them. This CDR3 is 14 amino acids long. The CDR3 DNA reads as TGCGCCAGCAGCCGGACCGGGACTACAGATACGCAGTATTTT. This gives the protein CASSRTGTTDTQYF.

This clonotype was detected a few times. The chain carries TRBV4-2 and TRBJ2-1; a weak D match, TRBD2 (5 bases). Per the germline V gene, CDR1 is LGHNA and CDR2 is YNFKEQ. The CDR3 runs to 16 residues. Between the trimmed V and J ends, which lost 1 base and 7 bases, there was a span of 17 bases. DNA of the CDR3: TGTGCCAGCAGCCAAGGTTACAGCCCGGGGAAAAATGAGCAGTTCTTC. Protein product: CASSQGYSPGKNEQFF.

V usage is TRBV12-3 or TRBV12-4 and J usage is TRBJ1-1, with a possible D match to TRBD1 (5 bases). The CDR3 runs to 16 residues. Trimming stripped 6 bases from V and 5 bases from J, with 22 bases between. The DNA for the CDR3 is TGTGCCAGCAGAGGGACCCGAGAGAGGGTGGGAACTGAAGCTTTCTTT. Protein sequence: CASRGTRERVGTEAFF.

CDR3 protein: CAIGGGDYNEQFF. CDR3 nucleotide sequence: TGTGCCATAGGGGGTGGGGATTACAATGAGCAGTTCTTC. This sequence joins TRBV6-2 or TRBV6-3 and TRBJ2-1; D possibly corresponds to TRBD1 (6 bases). CDR1 and CDR2 (germline): MNHEY, SVGEGT. Trimming took off 10 bases at V and 4 bases at J, with 14 bases between the two ends. The CDR3 contains 13 residues.